The sequence of this T cell receptor beta chain was determined in a study of immune cell composition in non-small cell lung cancer. TCRdb's copy holds only in-frame clones and misses some; the assay was immunoSEQ multiplex PCR. The sample yields around 9,100 clones, under 85% seen once. The sample consisted of lung tumor tissue. This TCR derives from a human donor with non-small cell lung cancer.

The CDR3 loop reads CATGDTMNTEAFF. The CDR3 nucleotides read TGCGCCACAGGGGACACAATGAACACTGAAGCTTTCTTT. The rearrangement uses TRBV5-1 and TRBJ1-1; possible D gene TRBD1, 6 bases. Germline CDR1 and CDR2: SGHRS and YFSETQ. V dropped 9 bases and J dropped 0 bases, with 12 bases sitting between them. The CDR3 length is 13 residues.